These 31 T cell receptor beta chains were sequenced from one sample in a study of blood T cell repertoires in COVID-19. Using immunoSEQ multiplex PCR, the repertoire was profiled, and TCRdb retains in-frame clones only, with some absent. The sample yields 320,000 or so clones, around nine tenths seen once. The specimen sequenced was PBMCs or T cells enriched from blood (not recorded which). These receptors originate from a man in his sixties who had recovered from COVID-19.

A few counts support this clone. The rearrangement uses TRBV19 and TRBJ2-1; a possible D gene is TRBD2 (5 bases). The CDR3 is made up of 15 amino acids. CDR1 is LNHDA and CDR2 is SQIVND in the germline V gene (reference sequence). V was cut by 5 bases and J by 5 bases, with 16 bases left in between. The CDR3 spells CASSPYIAIHNEQFF. For the CDR3, the DNA is TGTGCCAGTAGTCCCTATATAGCGATTCACAATGAGCAGTTCTTC.

The V call is TRBV28, the J call TRBJ2-1; a weak D match, TRBD2 (7 bases). Per germline, CDR1 MDHEN and CDR2 SYDVKM. The CDR3 has 15 amino acids. Between the trimmed V and J ends, which lost 7 bases and 4 bases, there was a span of 17 bases. DNA for the CDR3: TGTGCCAGCAATGGCAAAGGGGGGGCGTACAATGAGCAGTTCTTC. Translated, it gives CASNGKGGAYNEQFF. Complete variable domain (other parts from reference TRBV28 and TRBJ2-1): DVKVTQSSRYLVKRTGEKVFLECVQDMDHENMFWYRQDPGLGLRLIYFSYDVKMKEKGDIPEGYSVSREKKERFSLILESASTNQTSMYLCASNGKGGAYNEQFFGPGTRLTVL.

The chain couples TRBV6-5 to TRBJ1-2; 8 nucleotides match TRBD1. The CDR3 runs 15 residues. V gave up 2 bases and J gave up 7 bases; unmatched junction bases: 9. Germline V CDR1 and CDR2: MNHEY, SVGAGI. CDR3 sequence reads: CASSYGQPGGSGYTF. As DNA, the CDR3 is TGTGCCAGCAGTTACGGGCAACCAGGGGGCAGTGGCTACACCTTC.

This chain joins TRBV9 and TRBJ2-5, with 8 bases fitting TRBD2. Germline V CDR1 and CDR2: SGDLS, YYNGEE. The junction had 9 bases not matched to a gene; V was cut back by 3 bases and J by 5 bases. The CDR3 consists of 15 residues. As DNA, the CDR3 is TGTGCCAGCAGCGCGGGGGGGAGGCCCGGTGAGACCCAGTACTTC. Translation gives CASSAGGRPGETQYF.

This chain links TRBV12-3 or TRBV12-4 with TRBJ2-7; 7 bases fit TRBD1. Unmatched junction bases numbered 8, after V lost 6 bases and J lost 6 bases. CDR3 length equals 13 residues. The CDR3 DNA is TGTGCCAGCAGCGCGAACAGGGGAATCGAGCAGTACTTC. This encodes CASSANRGIEQYF.

In this sample, this clone turned up once. The rearrangement links TRBV27 to TRBJ2-1, with TRBD2 as a possible D gene (7 bases). V lost 9 bases and J 1 base, leaving 16 bases between the germline ends. The CDR3 length is 15 residues. Germline assignment: CDR1 MNHEY and CDR2 SMNVEV (reference sequence). CDR3 protein: CARTRGGNSYNEQFF. The DNA for the CDR3 is TGTGCCAGGACGAGGGGGGGCAATTCCTACAATGAGCAGTTCTTC.

This chain's CDR3 is CASSWPSGGNEKLFF. In nucleotides, the CDR3 is TGTGCCAGCAGCTGGCCATCAGGGGGGAATGAAAAACTGTTTTTT. This sequence joins TRBV28 and TRBJ1-4, with 7 bases matching TRBD1. V lost 6 bases, J lost 5 bases, and 9 bases stayed unmatched. Per germline, CDR1 MDHEN and CDR2 SYDVKM. The CDR3 consists of 15 residues. Full variable domain (missing parts from reference TRBV28 and TRBJ1-4): DVKVTQSSRYLVKRTGEKVFLECVQDMDHENMFWYRQDPGLGLRLIYFSYDVKMKEKGDIPEGYSVSREKKERFSLILESASTNQTSMYLCASSWPSGGNEKLFFGSGTQLSVL.

The chain has TRBV7-9 and TRBJ2-1, with a weak D call TRBD2 (5 bases). Germline CDR1 is SEHNR and CDR2 is FQNEAQ (reference sequence). The V and J ends lost 1 base and 5 bases respectively, with 12 bases between them. CDR3 length: 15 amino acids. The CDR3 bases are TGTGCCAGCAGCTTAGAAGCGGTGGGGAACAATGAGCAGTTCTTC. This gives the protein CASSLEAVGNNEQFF.

This chain uses TRBV15 with TRBJ2-5; 8 bases match TRBD1. CDR3 length equals 14 residues. The ends lost 2 bases at V and 4 bases at J; junction bases unmatched: 3. Looked up from germline, CDR1 is LNHNV and CDR2 is YYDKDF (reference sequence). This chain's CDR3 is CATSRRDRGETQYF. As DNA, the CDR3 is TGTGCCACCAGCAGAAGAGACAGGGGAGAGACCCAGTACTTC.

The chain links TRBV7-9 to TRBJ2-6; D remains unclear. The CDR3 totals 18 residues. The V and J ends lost 4 bases and 0 bases respectively, with 16 bases between them. CDR1 and CDR2 from the germline V gene are SEHNR and FQNEAQ (reference sequence). Here the CDR3 DNA reads TGTGCCAGCAGCTCACCCTTCAGGTTACACTCTGGGGCCAACGTCCTGACTTTC. It translates to CASSSPFRLHSGANVLTF.

V gene TRBV5-8 combines with J gene TRBJ2-1; the match to TRBD2 covers 8 bases. The CDR3 is made up of 15 amino acids. With 5 bases clipped from V and 7 bases from J, the junction kept 11 bases outside the gene matches. Germline CDR1 is SGHTS and CDR2 is YDEGEE. CDR3 sequence: CASRPSGSGRNEQFF. The CDR3 bases are TGTGCCAGCAGACCCAGCGGAAGCGGGAGAAATGAGCAGTTCTTC.

This sequence joins TRBV7-2 and TRBJ2-1; TRBD2 matches at 10 bases. Trimming removed 5 bases from V and 7 bases from J; junction bases left unmatched: 20. The CDR3 loop spans 19 amino acids. The germline V gene has CDR1 SGHTA and CDR2 FQGNSA. CDR3 DNA sequence: TGTGCCAGCAGCCCCCGGGCGGCTAGCGGGAGTACTTCGAAGAATGAGCAGTTCTTC. This gives the protein CASSPRAASGSTSKNEQFF.

This chain links TRBV16 with TRBJ1-1; no definite D call. This CDR3 is built from 15 residues. V lost 0 bases, J lost 6 bases, and 14 bases lay in between. CDR1 is KGHSY, CDR2 FQNENV, per germline. CDR3 coding DNA: TGTGCCAGCAGCCAATCAAACATTAACGGAGCTGAAGCTTTCTTT. It is translated as CASSQSNINGAEAFF.

J is TRBJ2-7 and V is TRBV6-5; maybe TRBD2 (7 bases). Trimming removed 7 bases from V and 2 bases from J, with 18 bases in between. Germline V CDR1 and CDR2: MNHEY, SVGAGI. This CDR3 contains 15 residues. CDR3 in DNA: TGTGCCAGCAATACACAGGGTACTAGCGCCTACGAGCAGTACTTC. Amino acid sequence: CASNTQGTSAYEQYF.

This chain connects TRBV5-1 to TRBJ2-4; D may be TRBD2 (6 bases). Trimming pared 4 bases from V and 8 bases from J, leaving 16 bases between. This CDR3 comprises 14 residues. CDR1 and CDR2 from the germline V gene are SGHRS and YFSETQ. The DNA for the CDR3 is TGCGCCAGCAGCCTAGGCTCGGGGGAGGACATTCAGTACTTC. Translated, it gives CASSLGSGEDIQYF.

The V and J genes are TRBV2 and TRBJ1-5, with TRBD1 matching over 8 bases. Trimming at V came to 3 bases and at J to 2 bases, leaving 3 bases not matched to a gene. CDR1 and CDR2 (germline): SNHLY, FYNNEI. The length of the CDR3 is 15 residues. Here the CDR3 reads CASSERTGRNQPQHF. The CDR3 nucleotides are TGTGCCAGCAGTGAGAGGACAGGGCGCAATCAGCCCCAGCATTTT.

The chain combines TRBV5-1 with TRBJ2-3; 8 bases align to TRBD1. J lost 4 bases, V lost 0 bases, and 4 bases had no gene match. CDR3 length: 15 residues. The germline gives CDR1 SGHRS, CDR2 YFSETQ. The CDR3 loop reads CASSLGDRGADTQYF. The CDR3 nucleotides read TGCGCCAGCAGCTTGGGAGACAGGGGCGCAGATACGCAGTATTTT.

V usage is TRBV28 and J usage is TRBJ2-1, with unresolved D. Germline lookup yields CDR1 MDHEN and CDR2 SYDVKM. V was pared by 3 bases and J by 4 bases, with 13 bases between. The CDR3 covers 15 residues. The chain's CDR3 is CASSLVPEAYNEQFF. CDR3 DNA sequence: TGTGCCAGCAGTTTGGTGCCAGAAGCGTACAATGAGCAGTTCTTC. Filled out from reference TRBV28 and TRBJ2-1, the complete variable domain reads DVKVTQSSRYLVKRTGEKVFLECVQDMDHENMFWYRQDPGLGLRLIYFSYDVKMKEKGDIPEGYSVSREKKERFSLILESASTNQTSMYLCASSLVPEAYNEQFFGPGTRLTVL.

The V gene is TRBV29-1, the J gene TRBJ2-5; the match to TRBD2 covers 7 bases. The CDR3 length is 12 residues. Per the germline V gene, CDR1 is SQVTM and CDR2 is ANQGSEA. Trimming took 7 bases from V and 2 from J; bases not matched to a gene: 4. This CDR3 is CSAQAGQETQYF. CDR3 DNA: TGCAGCGCTCAAGCGGGACAAGAGACCCAGTACTTC.

The chain carries TRBV7-9 and TRBJ1-4; D perhaps matches TRBD1 (6 bases). Per the germline V gene, CDR1 is SEHNR and CDR2 is FQNEAQ (reference sequence). Trimming took 3 bases from V and 3 from J, leaving 11 bases between them. The CDR3 runs to 15 residues. The CDR3 DNA reads TGTGCCAGCAGCTTGGGGCGGACAGCTAATGAAAAACTGTTTTTT. Its protein is CASSLGRTANEKLFF.

The chain has TRBV13 and TRBJ2-7; D perhaps matches TRBD1 (5 bases). The CDR3 totals 13 residues. Looked up from germline, CDR1 is PRHDT and CDR2 is FYEKMQ (reference sequence). V lost 2 bases, J lost 6 bases, and 11 bases lay in between. The CDR3 here is CASSLNRGTEQYF. For the CDR3, the DNA is TGTGCCAGCAGCTTAAATAGGGGCACCGAGCAGTACTTC.

The rearrangement links TRBV5-1 to TRBJ1-1; the D gene is possibly TRBD1 (5 bases). Germline V gene sequence: CDR1 SGHRS, CDR2 YFSETQ. V shed 0 bases and J shed 7 bases, with 13 bases lying between them. The CDR3 is 14 amino acids. The CDR3 region is CASSLDFQGGEAFF. The CDR3 DNA is TGCGCCAGCAGCTTGGACTTCCAGGGAGGTGAAGCTTTCTTT.

This rearrangement joins TRBV12-3 or TRBV12-4 to TRBJ2-7, with D perhaps TRBD2 (5 bases). Trimming removed 4 bases at V and 3 bases at J, with 10 bases between. The length of the CDR3 is 13 residues. CDR3 region: CASSSHRGYEQYF. CDR3 nucleotide sequence: TGTGCCAGCAGTTCGCACCGGGGCTACGAGCAGTACTTC.

CDR3 in amino acids: CASSRSSSGTDTQYF. CDR3 nucleotides: TGTGCCAGCAGCCGCTCGTCCAGCGGCACAGATACGCAGTATTTT. V is TRBV11-2 and J is TRBJ2-3; no clear D gene. With 5 bases removed from V and 1 base from J, the gap between germline ends came to 13 bases. The germline CDR1 and CDR2 sequences are SGHAT and FQNNGV. The CDR3 has 15 amino acids.

The chain is built from TRBV6-5 and TRBJ2-3, with TRBD1 as a possible D gene (5 bases). The CDR3 is 12 residues long. V lost 5 bases and J 5 bases, leaving 8 bases between the germline ends. The germline V gene encodes CDR1 MNHEY and CDR2 SVGAGI. CDR3 region: CASSLRGDTQYF. In DNA form, the CDR3 reads TGTGCCAGCAGTCTAAGGGGAGATACGCAGTATTTT.

This CDR3 is CASSLQASSEKLFF. The CDR3 DNA sequence: TGCGCCAGCAGCCTCCAGGCTTCCTCGGAAAAACTGTTTTTT. V gene TRBV5-1 combines with J gene TRBJ1-4, with D uncertain. This CDR3 is built from 14 residues. V lost 4 bases and J 8 bases, leaving 15 bases between the germline ends. Germline V CDR1 and CDR2: SGHRS, YFSETQ.

The V and J genes are TRBV5-4 and TRBJ2-7; 8 nucleotides match TRBD1. The junction had 3 bases not matched to a gene; V was cut back by 1 base and J by 3 bases. The CDR3 runs to 14 residues. In germline, CDR1 is SGHNT, CDR2 YYREEE (reference sequence). The CDR3 protein is CASSLNGQGYEQYF. CDR3 DNA: TGTGCCAGCAGCTTGAATGGACAGGGCTACGAGCAGTACTTC.

The V call is TRBV6-1, the J call TRBJ2-7, with 9 bases fitting TRBD1. In germline, CDR1 is MNHNS, CDR2 SASEGT. V dropped 3 bases and J dropped 3; count of bases not matched to a gene: 6. There are 15 residues in the CDR3. CDR3: CASSEVDRGRYEQYF. For the CDR3, the DNA is TGTGCCAGCAGTGAGGTGGACAGGGGACGCTACGAGCAGTACTTC.

This rearrangement joins TRBV15 to TRBJ1-2; maybe TRBD1 (6 bases). CDR3 length equals 14 residues. CDR1 LNHNV and CDR2 YYDKDF come from the germline V gene (reference sequence). Trimming pared 0 bases from V and 8 bases from J, leaving 13 bases between. CDR3 residues: CATSRDGTGTGYTF. The CDR3 region has the DNA TGTGCCACCAGCAGAGATGGCACAGGGACCGGCTACACCTTC. The full variable domain, with the rest looked up from reference TRBV15 and TRBJ1-2, is DAMVIQNPRYQVTQFGKPVTLSCSQTLNHNVMYWYQQKSSQAPKLLFHYYDKDFNNEADTPDNFQSRRPNTSFCFLDIRSPGLGDTAMYLCATSRDGTGTGYTFGSGTRLTVV.

The chain joins TRBV24-1 to TRBJ2-3; 7 bases agree with TRBD1. Unmatched junction bases numbered 7, after V lost 1 base and J lost 1 base. The CDR3 length is 17 residues. Germline CDR1 reads KGHDR; CDR2 reads SFDVKD. CDR3 loop: CATSDFRQGPRTDTQYF. The CDR3 region has the DNA TGTGCCACCAGTGATTTTCGACAGGGCCCACGCACAGATACGCAGTATTTT.

This clone has only one observation. The chain is built from TRBV10-1 and TRBJ1-2, with D possibly being TRBD1 (6 bases). Germline assignment: CDR1 WNHNN and CDR2 SYGVQD (reference sequence). V shed 5 bases and J shed 2 bases, with 9 bases lying between them. The CDR3 extends over 13 amino acids. The CDR3 DNA reads as TGCGCCAGCAGTTGGGACAAGAACTATGGCTACACCTTC. It specifies CASSWDKNYGYTF.